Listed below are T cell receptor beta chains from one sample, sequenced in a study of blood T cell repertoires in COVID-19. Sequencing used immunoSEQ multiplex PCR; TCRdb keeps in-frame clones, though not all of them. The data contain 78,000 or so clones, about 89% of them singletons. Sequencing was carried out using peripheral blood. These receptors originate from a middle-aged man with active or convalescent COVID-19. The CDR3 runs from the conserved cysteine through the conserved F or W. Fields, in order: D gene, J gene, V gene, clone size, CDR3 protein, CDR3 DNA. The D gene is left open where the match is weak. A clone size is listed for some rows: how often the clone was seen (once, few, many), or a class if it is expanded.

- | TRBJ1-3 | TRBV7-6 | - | CASSSRNGEHTIYF | TGTGCCAGCAGCTCGAGGAATGGGGAGCACACCATATATTTT
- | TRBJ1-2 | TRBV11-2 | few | CASSSLGGGPYGYTF | TGTGCCAGCAGCTCTCTGGGCGGGGGGCCCTATGGCTACACCTTC
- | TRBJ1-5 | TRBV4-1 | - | CASSQDLAGSNQPQHF | TGCGCCAGCAGCCAAGATTTAGCGGGGTCCAATCAGCCCCAGCATTTT
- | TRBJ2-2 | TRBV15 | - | CATSRGGANTGELFF | TGTGCCACCAGCAGAGGGGGCGCAAACACCGGGGAGCTGTTTTTT
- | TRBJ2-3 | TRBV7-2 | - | CASSFWMGGHADTQYF | TGTGCCAGCAGCTTCTGGATGGGGGGGCATGCAGATACGCAGTATTTT
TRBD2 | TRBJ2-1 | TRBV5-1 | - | CASSSKGLGGNILGNEQFF | TGCGCCAGCAGCTCGAAGGGTCTGGGGGGGAATATTCTCGGCAATGAGCAGTTCTTC
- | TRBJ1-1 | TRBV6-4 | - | CASSVQSGQEKAFF | TGTGCCAGCAGTGTCCAAAGCGGGCAGGAAAAAGCTTTCTTT
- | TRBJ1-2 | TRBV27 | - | CASSLTAYPNYGYTF | TGTGCCAGCAGTCTCACAGCTTACCCTAACTATGGCTACACCTTC
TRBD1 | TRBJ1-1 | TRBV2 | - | CATTLTGGHTEAFF | TGTGCCACCACTCTTACAGGGGGACACACTGAAGCTTTCTTT
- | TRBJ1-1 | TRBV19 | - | CASIGLRNTEAFF | TGTGCCAGTATCGGTTTGAGGAACACTGAAGCTTTCTTT
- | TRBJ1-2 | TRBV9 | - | CASSFDSRGGYTF | TGTGCCAGCAGCTTCGACAGTCGCGGCGGCTACACCTTC
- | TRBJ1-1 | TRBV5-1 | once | CASSLGELNTEAFF | TGCGCCAGCAGCTTGGGGGAGCTAAACACTGAAGCTTTCTTT
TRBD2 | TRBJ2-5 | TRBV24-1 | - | CATSAPGTSGGGETQYF | TGTGCCACCAGTGCCCCCGGGACTAGCGGGGGGGGAGAGACCCAGTACTTC
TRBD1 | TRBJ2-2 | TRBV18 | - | CASSRGQGGDTGELFF | TGTGCCAGCTCACGTGGACAGGGCGGAGACACCGGGGAGCTGTTTTTT
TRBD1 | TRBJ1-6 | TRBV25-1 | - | CASSAGQGVNSPLHF | TGTGCCAGCAGTGCGGGACAGGGTGTTAATTCACCCCTCCACTTT
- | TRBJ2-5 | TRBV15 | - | CATSRGGAGETQYF | TGTGCCACCAGCAGAGGGGGCGCGGGGGAGACCCAGTACTTC
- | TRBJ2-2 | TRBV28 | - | CASRGGANTGELFF | TGTGCCAGCAGGGGCGGGGCGAACACCGGGGAGCTGTTTTTT
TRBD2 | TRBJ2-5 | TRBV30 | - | CAWSLAEIQETQYF | TGTGCCTGGAGTCTAGCGGAGATTCAAGAGACCCAGTACTTC
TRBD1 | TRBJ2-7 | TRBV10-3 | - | CAISDNGQGRDEQYF | TGTGCCATCAGTGATAACGGACAGGGAAGGGACGAGCAGTACTTC
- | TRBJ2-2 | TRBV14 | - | CASSQARLNTGELFF | TGTGCCAGCAGCCAAGCCCGGTTGAACACCGGGGAGCTGTTTTTT
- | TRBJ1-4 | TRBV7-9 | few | CASSPRQGSSNEKLFF | TGTGCCAGCAGCCCTCGGCAGGGGTCAAGTAATGAAAAACTGTTTTTT
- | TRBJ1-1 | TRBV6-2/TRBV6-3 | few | CASSYSSRGWIPEAFF | TGTGCCAGCAGTTACTCTTCTCGGGGGTGGATACCTGAAGCTTTCTTT
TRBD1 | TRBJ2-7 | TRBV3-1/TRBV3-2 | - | CASSQGTGGTYEQYF | TGTGCCAGCAGCCAAGGGACAGGGGGCACGTACGAGCAGTACTTC
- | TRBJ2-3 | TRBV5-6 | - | CASSPGRGSTDTQYF | TGTGCCAGCAGCCCCGGAAGGGGAAGCACAGATACGCAGTATTTT
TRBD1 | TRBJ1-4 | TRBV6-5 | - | CASSWTGGEEKLFF | TGTGCCAGCAGCTGGACAGGGGGAGAAGAAAAACTGTTTTTT
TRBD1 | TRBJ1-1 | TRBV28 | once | CASSRQGNPTEAFF | TGTGCCAGCAGTCGACAGGGGAACCCCACTGAAGCTTTCTTT
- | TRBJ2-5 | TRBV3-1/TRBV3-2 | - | CASSQDIPETQYF | TGTGCCAGCAGCCAAGATATCCCGGAGACCCAGTACTTC
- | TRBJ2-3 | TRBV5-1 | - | CASSGGSQPDTQYF | TGCGCCAGCAGCGGGGGCAGCCAGCCAGATACGCAGTATTTT
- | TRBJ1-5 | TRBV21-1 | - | CASSKLQPQHF | TGTGCCAGCAGCAAACTTCAGCCCCAGCATTTT
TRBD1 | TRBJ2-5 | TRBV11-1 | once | CASSLNRGEVTQYF | TGTGCCAGCAGCCTAAACAGGGGTGAAGTGACCCAGTACTTC
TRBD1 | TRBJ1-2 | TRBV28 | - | CASSRTGDNYGYTF | TGTGCCAGTTCACGGACAGGGGATAACTATGGCTACACCTTC
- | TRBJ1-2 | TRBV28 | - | CASRVEFYGYTF | TGTGCCAGCAGGGTGGAGTTCTATGGCTACACCTTC
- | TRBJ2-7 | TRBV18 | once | CASSSQVYEQYF | TGTGCCAGCTCATCGCAGGTCTACGAGCAGTACTTC
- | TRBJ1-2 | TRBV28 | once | CASLERVYGYTF | TGTGCCAGTTTGGAGAGGGTCTATGGCTACACCTTC
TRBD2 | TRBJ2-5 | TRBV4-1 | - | CASSQALLLAGGMETQYF | TGCGCCAGCAGCCAGGCCCTACTCCTAGCGGGGGGGATGGAGACCCAGTACTTC
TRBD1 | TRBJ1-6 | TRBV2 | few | CASKTTTGQIQALHF | TGTGCCAGCAAGACTACGACAGGGCAAATTCAGGCCCTCCACTTT
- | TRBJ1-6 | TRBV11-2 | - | CASSPQAGVGSPLHF | TGTGCCAGCAGCCCCCAAGCGGGGGTCGGTTCACCCCTCCACTTT
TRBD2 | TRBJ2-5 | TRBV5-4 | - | CASSGLAGGVETQYF | TGTGCCAGCAGCGGATTAGCGGGGGGTGTGGAGACCCAGTACTTC
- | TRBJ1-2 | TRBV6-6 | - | CASSKTGNYGYTF | TGTGCCAGCAGTAAGACAGGAAACTATGGCTACACCTTC
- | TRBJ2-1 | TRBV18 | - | CASSLAVYNEQFF | TGTGCCAGCTCCCTCGCAGTATACAATGAGCAGTTCTTC
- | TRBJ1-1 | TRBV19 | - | CASSIGTGLLGTEAFF | TGTGCCAGTAGTATCGGGACGGGACTCCTCGGGACTGAAGCTTTCTTT
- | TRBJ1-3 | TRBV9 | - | CASSSADKTSGNTIYF | TGTGCCAGCAGCTCGGCGGACAAGACCTCTGGAAACACCATATATTTT
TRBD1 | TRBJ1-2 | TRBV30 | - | CAWSVQGTYGYTF | TGTGCCTGGAGTGTACAGGGGACCTATGGCTACACCTTC
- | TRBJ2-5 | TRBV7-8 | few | CASNRDNQETQYF | TGTGCCAGCAACCGGGACAACCAAGAGACCCAGTACTTC
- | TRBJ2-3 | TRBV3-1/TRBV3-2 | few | CASSQGSGTDTQYF | TGTGCCAGCAGCCAAGGGTCGGGGACAGATACGCAGTATTTT
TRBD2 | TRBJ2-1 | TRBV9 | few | CASSVGLAVGNEQFF | TGTGCCAGCAGCGTAGGGCTAGCGGTAGGCAATGAGCAGTTCTTC
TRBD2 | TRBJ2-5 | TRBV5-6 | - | CASRTSGGQETQYF | TGTGCCAGCAGGACTAGCGGGGGGCAAGAGACCCAGTACTTC
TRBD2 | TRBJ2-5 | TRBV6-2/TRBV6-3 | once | CASSYAGGPETQYF | TGTGCCAGCAGTTATGCGGGGGGGCCAGAGACCCAGTACTTC
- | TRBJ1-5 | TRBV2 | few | CASSEAPGFQPQHF | TGTGCCAGCAGTGAAGCTCCGGGATTCCAGCCCCAGCATTTT
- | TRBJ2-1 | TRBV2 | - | CASSLLVTSYNEQFF | TGTGCCAGCAGCCTCCTAGTTACATCCTACAATGAGCAGTTCTTC
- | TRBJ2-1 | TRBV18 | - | CASSPRGGASNEQFF | TGTGCCAGCTCACCAAGGGGGGGGGCCTCAAATGAGCAGTTCTTC
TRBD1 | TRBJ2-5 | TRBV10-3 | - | CAIRPTGAGETQYF | TGTGCCATCAGGCCGACAGGGGCCGGGGAGACCCAGTACTTC
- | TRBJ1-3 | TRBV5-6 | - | CASSRQVGNTIYF | TGTGCCAGCAGTCGACAGGTCGGAAACACCATATATTTT
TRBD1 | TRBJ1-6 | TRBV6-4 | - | CASSDVVRDRGYPPLHF | TGTGCCAGCAGTGACGTTGTCCGGGACAGGGGTTATCCACCCCTCCACTTT
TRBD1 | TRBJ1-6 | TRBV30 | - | CAWSGQGARSPLHF | TGTGCCTGGAGTGGACAGGGAGCTCGGTCACCCCTCCACTTT
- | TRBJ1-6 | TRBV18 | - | CASSPRLGASNSPLHF | TGTGCCAGCTCACCACGTTTGGGGGCCTCAAATTCACCCCTCCACTTT
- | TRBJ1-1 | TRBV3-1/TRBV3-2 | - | CASSQTGLNTEAFF | TGTGCCAGCAGCCAGACAGGATTGAACACTGAAGCTTTCTTT